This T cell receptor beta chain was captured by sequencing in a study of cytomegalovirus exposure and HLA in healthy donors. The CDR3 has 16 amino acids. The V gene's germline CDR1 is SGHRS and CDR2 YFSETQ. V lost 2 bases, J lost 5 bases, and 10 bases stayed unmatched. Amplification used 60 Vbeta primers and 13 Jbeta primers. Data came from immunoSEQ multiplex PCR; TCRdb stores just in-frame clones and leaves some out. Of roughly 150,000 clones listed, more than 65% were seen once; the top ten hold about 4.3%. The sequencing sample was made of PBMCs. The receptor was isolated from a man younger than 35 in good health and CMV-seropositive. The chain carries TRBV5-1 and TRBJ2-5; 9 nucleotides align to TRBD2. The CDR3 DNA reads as TGCGCCAGCAGCTTATCCCTTAGCGGGAGCGGGGAGACCCAGTACTTC. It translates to CASSLSLSGSGETQYF.